This T cell receptor (beta chain) was obtained from a study of OX40 agonist ivuxolimab in advanced cancers. The protocol was immunoSEQ multiplex PCR, while the TCRdb copy is restricted to in-frame clones and leaves out a portion. The profile shows 35,000 to 45,000 clones, around 87% of them singletons. Regarding the study as a whole: By week 6 at 0.1 to 3.0 mg/kg, blood CD4+ and CD8+ T cells had expanded clonally.

A note on this clone: Its antigen is currently unknown.

The CDR3 is 12 amino acids. V was pared by 4 bases and J by 16 bases, with 7 bases of the junction left unmatched. From germline, CDR1 is WNHNN and CDR2 SYGVQD (reference sequence). The rearrangement links TRBV10-1 to TRBJ2-1; TRBD1 agrees at 10 bases. Sequencing was performed on CD4+ or CD8+ T cells sorted from blood, taken in a trial of the OX40 agonist ivuxolimab. The sequence came from an adult with an advanced solid tumor such as melanoma, head and neck, liver or kidney cancer. The CDR3 region has the DNA TGCGCCAGCAGTGGCTGGACAGGGGGTCCCTTCTTC. It codes for CASSGWTGGPFF.